The clone carrying this TCR beta chain has just a few counts. Its specificity is unknown. In making TCR cDNA, 5'RACE template switching added a universal primer site and UMIs to it. TCRdb reprocessed the 5' RACE reads via MiXCR and lists one record per CDR3 protein. Here the sample spans some 100,000 distinct CDR3 sequences, roughly 7.2% being singletons. The germline gives CDR1 MNHEY, CDR2 SVGAGI. The CDR3 sequence is 14 residues long. Trimming removed 6 bases from V and 3 bases from J, with 14 bases in between. The data were taken from a study of T cells after yellow fever vaccination. Study-level findings and limits: Within FACS-sorted repertoires, abundant clonotypes contaminating from the bulk population could be present. Post-booster repertoires again held most primary-vaccination clones (about 95% CD4, 80% to 90% CD8).

This TCR derives from a man younger than 35 who received the YFV17D yellow fever vaccine. The chain joins TRBV6-5 to TRBJ1-2; the D gene is possibly TRBD1 (6 bases). Sequenced here: CD4+ T cells sorted from PBMCs, sampled around 45 days after the first yellow fever vaccination. In DNA form, the CDR3 reads TGTGCCAGCAGACTCGGGGGGCAGGACTATGGCTACACCTTC. It yields the protein CASRLGGQDYGYTF.